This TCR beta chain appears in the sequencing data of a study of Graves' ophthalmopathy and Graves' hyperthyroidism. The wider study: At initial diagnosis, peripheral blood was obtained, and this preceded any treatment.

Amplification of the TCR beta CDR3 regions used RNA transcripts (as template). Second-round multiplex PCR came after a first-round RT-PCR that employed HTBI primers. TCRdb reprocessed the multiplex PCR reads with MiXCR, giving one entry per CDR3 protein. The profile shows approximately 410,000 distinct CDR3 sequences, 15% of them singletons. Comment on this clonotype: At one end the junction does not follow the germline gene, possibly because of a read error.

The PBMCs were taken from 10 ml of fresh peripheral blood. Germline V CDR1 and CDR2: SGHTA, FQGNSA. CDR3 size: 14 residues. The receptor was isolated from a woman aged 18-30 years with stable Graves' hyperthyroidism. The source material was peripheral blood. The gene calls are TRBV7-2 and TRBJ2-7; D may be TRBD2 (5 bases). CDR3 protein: CASSLERLQDEQCF. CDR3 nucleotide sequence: TGTGCCAGCAGCTTGGAAAGACTACAAGACGAGCAGTGCTTC.